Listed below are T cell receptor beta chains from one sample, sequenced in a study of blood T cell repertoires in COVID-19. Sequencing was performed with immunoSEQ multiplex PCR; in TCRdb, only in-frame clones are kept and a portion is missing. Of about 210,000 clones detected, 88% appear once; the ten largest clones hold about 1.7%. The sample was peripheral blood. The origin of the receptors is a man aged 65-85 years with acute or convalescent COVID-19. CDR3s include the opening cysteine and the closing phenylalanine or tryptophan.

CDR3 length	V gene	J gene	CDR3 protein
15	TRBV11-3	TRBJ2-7	CASSLGAGDYYEQYF
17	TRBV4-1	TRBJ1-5	CASSVERGQFFNQPQHF
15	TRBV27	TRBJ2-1	CASSLRRTGGNEQFF
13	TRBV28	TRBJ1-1	CASSFSSNTEAFF
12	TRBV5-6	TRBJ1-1	CASSLPPTEAFF
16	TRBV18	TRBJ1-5	CASSPRYEGAGQPQHF
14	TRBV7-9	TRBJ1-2	CASSRTTGNYGYTF
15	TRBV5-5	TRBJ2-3	CASSPLDRATDTQYF
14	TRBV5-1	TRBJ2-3	CASSWGQNTDTQYF
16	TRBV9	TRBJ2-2	CASSVATSSHTGELFF
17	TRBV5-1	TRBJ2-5	CASSLGGSGRARETQYF
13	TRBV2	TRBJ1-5	CASSTGINQPQHF
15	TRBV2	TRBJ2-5	CASSDLAGGGETQYF
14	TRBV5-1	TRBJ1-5	CASSFLGDNQPQHF
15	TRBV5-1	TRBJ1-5	CASSTDGDSNQPQHF
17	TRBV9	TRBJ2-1	CASSDPTSGRAENEQFF